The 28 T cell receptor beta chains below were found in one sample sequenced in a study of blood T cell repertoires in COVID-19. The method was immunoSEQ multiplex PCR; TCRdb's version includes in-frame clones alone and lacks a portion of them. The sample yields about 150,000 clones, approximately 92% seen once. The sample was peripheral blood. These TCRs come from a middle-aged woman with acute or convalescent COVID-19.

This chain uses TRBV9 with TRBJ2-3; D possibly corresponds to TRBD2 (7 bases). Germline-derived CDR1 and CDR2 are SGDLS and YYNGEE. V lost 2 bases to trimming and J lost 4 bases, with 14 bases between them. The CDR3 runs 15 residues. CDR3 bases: TGTGCCAGCAGCGTTATGGGGGGGCATCCAGATACGCAGTATTTT. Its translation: CASSVMGGHPDTQYF.

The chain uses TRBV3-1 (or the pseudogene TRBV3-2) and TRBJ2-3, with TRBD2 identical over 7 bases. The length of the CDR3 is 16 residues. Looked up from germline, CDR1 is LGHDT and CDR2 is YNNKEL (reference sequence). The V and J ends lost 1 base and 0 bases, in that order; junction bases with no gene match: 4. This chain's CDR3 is CASSQVGGSSTDTQYF. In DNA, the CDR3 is TGTGCCAGCAGCCAAGTAGGCGGGAGCAGCACAGATACGCAGTATTTT.

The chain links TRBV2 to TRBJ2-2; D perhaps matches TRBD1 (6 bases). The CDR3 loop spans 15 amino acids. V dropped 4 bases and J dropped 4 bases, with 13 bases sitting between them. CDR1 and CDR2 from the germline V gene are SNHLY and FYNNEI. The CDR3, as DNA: TGTGCCAGCAGTGTTGGGGGCGCGACCACCGGGGAGCTGTTTTTT. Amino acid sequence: CASSVGGATTGELFF. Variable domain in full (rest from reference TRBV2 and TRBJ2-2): EPEVTQTPSHQVTQMGQEVILRCVPISNHLYFYWYRQILGQKVEFLVSFYNNEISEKSEIFDDQFSVERPDGSNFTLKIRSTKLEDSAMYFCASSVGGATTGELFFGEGSRLTVL.

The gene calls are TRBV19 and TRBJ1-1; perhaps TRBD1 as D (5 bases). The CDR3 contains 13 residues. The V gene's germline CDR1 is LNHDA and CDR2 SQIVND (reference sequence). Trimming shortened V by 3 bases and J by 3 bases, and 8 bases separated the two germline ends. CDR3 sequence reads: CASSMGGDTEAFF. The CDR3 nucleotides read TGTGCCAGTAGTATGGGAGGGGACACTGAAGCTTTCTTT.

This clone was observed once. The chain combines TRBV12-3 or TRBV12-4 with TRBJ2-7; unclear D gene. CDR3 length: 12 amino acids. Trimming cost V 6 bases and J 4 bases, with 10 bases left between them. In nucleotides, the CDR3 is TGTGCCAGCAGCGAGCAGGTTTACGAGCAGTACTTC. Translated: CASSEQVYEQYF.

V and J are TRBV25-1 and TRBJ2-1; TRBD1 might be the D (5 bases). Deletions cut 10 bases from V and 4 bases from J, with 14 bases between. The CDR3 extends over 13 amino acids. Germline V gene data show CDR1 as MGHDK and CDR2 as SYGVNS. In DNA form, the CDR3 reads TGTGCCACCAGACAGTCGAGATACAATGAGCAGTTCTTC. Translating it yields CATRQSRYNEQFF.

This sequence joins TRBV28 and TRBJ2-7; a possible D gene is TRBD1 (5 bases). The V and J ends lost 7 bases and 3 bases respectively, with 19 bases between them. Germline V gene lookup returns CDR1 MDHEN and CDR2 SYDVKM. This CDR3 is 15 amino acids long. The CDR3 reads CASNFGQGDDYEQYF. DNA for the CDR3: TGTGCCAGCAACTTCGGACAAGGAGATGACTACGAGCAGTACTTC.

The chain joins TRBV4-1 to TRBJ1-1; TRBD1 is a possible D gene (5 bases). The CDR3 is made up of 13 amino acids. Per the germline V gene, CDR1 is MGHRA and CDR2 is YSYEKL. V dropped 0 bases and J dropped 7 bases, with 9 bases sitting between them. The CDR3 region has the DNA TGCGCCAGCAGCCAAGATCGGGGGATTGAAGCTTTCTTT. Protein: CASSQDRGIEAFF.

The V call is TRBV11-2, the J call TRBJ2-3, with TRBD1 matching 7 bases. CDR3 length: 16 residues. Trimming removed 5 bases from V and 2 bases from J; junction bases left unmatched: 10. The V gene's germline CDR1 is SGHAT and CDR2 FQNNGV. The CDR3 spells CASSLGGRVDTDTQYF. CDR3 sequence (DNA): TGTGCCAGCAGCCTAGGGGGCAGGGTCGACACAGATACGCAGTATTTT.

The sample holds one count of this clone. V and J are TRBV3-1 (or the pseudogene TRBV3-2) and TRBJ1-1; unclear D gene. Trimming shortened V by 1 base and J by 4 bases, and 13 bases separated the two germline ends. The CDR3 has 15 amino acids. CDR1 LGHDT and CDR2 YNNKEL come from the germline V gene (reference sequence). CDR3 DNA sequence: TGTGCCAGCAGCCAAGGAGGAAATCTGGGCACTGAAGCTTTCTTT. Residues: CASSQGGNLGTEAFF.

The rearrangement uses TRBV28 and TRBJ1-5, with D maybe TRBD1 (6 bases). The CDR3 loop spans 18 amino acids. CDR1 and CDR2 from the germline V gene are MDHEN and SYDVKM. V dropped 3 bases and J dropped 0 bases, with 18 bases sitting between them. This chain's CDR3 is CASSLIGPLGGSNQPQHF. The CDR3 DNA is TGTGCCAGCAGTTTGATTGGCCCCCTAGGGGGTAGCAATCAGCCCCAGCATTTT. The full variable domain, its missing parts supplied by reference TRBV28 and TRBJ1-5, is DVKVTQSSRYLVKRTGEKVFLECVQDMDHENMFWYRQDPGLGLRLIYFSYDVKMKEKGDIPEGYSVSREKKERFSLILESASTNQTSMYLCASSLIGPLGGSNQPQHFGDGTRLSIL.

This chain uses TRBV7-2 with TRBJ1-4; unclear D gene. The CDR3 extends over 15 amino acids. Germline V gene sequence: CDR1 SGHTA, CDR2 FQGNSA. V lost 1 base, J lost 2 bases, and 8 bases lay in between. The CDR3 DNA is TGTGCCAGCAGCTTAGGGGCCCAGACTAATGAAAAACTGTTTTTT. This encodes CASSLGAQTNEKLFF.

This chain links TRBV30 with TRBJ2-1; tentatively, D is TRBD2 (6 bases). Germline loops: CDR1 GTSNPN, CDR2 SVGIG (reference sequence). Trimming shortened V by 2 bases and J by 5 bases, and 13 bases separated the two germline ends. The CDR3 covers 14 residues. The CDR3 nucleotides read TGTGCCTGGAGTATGGGGGGAAACAACAATGAGCAGTTCTTC. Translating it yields CAWSMGGNNNEQFF.

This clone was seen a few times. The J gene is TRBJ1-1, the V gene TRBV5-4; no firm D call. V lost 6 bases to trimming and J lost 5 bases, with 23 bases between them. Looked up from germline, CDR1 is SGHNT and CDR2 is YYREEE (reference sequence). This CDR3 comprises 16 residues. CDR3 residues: CASNPGPAKQITEAFF. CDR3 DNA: TGTGCCAGCAACCCTGGTCCGGCAAAACAGATAACTGAAGCTTTCTTT.

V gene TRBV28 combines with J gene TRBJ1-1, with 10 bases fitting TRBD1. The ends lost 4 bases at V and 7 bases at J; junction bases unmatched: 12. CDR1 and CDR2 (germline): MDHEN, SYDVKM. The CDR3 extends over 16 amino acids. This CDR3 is CASSYTWTGGLDEAFF. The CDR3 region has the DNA TGTGCCAGCAGTTATACCTGGACAGGGGGTTTAGATGAAGCTTTCTTT.

The CDR3 coding sequence is TGTGCCATCATGGAACAGGGGAACACCGGGGAGCTGTTTTTT. This encodes CAIMEQGNTGELFF. The chain uses TRBV10-3 and TRBJ2-2; maybe TRBD1 (6 bases). The length of the CDR3 is 14 residues. Trimming pared 7 bases from V and 1 base from J, leaving 10 bases between. Germline V CDR1 and CDR2: ENHRY, SYGVKD.

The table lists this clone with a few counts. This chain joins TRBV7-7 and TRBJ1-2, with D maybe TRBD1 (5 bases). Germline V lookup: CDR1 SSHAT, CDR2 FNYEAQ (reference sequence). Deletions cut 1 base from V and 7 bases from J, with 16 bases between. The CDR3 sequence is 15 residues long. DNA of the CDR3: TGTGCCAGCAGCTTAGAAAGTGGGGCAGACGGTGGCTACACCTTC. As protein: CASSLESGADGGYTF.

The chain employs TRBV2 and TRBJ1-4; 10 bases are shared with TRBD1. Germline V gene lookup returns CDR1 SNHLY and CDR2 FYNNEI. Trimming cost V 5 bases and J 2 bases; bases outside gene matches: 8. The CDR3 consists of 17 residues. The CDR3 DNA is TGTGCCAGCAGTTACGGGACAGGGGTTTTGACTAATGAAAAACTGTTTTTT. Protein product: CASSYGTGVLTNEKLFF.

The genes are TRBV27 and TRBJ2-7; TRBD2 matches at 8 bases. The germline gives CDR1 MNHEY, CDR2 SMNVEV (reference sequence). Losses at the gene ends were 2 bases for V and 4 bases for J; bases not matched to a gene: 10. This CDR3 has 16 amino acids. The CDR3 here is CASSLSWGTRLYEQYF. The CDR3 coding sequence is TGTGCCAGCAGTTTAAGCTGGGGGACTAGACTGTACGAGCAGTACTTC.

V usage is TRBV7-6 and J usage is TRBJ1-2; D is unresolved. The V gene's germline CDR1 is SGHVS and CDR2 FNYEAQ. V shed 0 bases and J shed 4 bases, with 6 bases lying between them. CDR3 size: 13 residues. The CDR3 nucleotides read TGTGCCAGCAGCTTAGCTGCCAGCTATGGCTACACCTTC. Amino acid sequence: CASSLAASYGYTF.

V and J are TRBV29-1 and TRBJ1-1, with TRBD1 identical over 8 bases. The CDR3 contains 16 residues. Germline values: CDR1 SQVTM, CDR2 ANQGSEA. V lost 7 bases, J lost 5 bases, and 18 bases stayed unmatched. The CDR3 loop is CSARRPTGVGGTEAFF. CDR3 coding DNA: TGCAGCGCACGTCGGCCGACAGGGGTTGGAGGGACTGAAGCTTTCTTT. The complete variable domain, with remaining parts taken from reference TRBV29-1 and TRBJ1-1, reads SAVISQKPSRDICQRGTSLTIQCQVDSQVTMMFWYRQQPGQSLTLIATANQGSEATYESGFVIDKFPISRPNLTFSTLTVSNMSPEDSSIYLCSARRPTGVGGTEAFFGQGTRLTVV.

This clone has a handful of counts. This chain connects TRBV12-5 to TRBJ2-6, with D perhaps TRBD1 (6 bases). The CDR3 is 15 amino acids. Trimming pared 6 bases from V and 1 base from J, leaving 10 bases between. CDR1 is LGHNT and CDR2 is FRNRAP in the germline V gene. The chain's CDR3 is CASGRQGSGANVLTF. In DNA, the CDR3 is TGTGCTAGTGGCCGGCAGGGGTCTGGGGCCAACGTCCTGACTTTC.

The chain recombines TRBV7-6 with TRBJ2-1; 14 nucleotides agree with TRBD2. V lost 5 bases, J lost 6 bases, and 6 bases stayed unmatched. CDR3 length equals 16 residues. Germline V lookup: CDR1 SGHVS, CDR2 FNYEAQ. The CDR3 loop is CASSQGTSGRLNEQFF. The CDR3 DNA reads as TGTGCCAGCAGCCAAGGGACTAGCGGGAGACTCAATGAGCAGTTCTTC.

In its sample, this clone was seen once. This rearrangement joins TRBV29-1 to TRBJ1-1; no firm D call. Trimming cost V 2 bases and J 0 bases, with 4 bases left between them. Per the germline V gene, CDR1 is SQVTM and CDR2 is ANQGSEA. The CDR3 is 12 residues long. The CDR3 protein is CSVESMNTEAFF. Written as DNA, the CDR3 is TGCAGCGTTGAAAGCATGAACACTGAAGCTTTCTTT.

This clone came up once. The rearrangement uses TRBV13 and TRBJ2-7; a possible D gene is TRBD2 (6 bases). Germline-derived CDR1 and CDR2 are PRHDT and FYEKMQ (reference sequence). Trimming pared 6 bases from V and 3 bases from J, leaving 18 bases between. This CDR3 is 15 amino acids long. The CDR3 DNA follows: TGTGCCAGCAGGGACTCGGGAGAGTTCGGCTACGAGCAGTACTTC. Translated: CASRDSGEFGYEQYF.

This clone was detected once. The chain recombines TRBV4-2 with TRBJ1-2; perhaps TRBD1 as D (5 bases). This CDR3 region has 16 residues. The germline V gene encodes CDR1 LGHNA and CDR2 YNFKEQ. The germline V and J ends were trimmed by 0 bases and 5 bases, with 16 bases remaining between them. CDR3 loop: CASSQDAVGGWYGYTF. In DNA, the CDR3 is TGTGCCAGCAGCCAAGACGCGGTGGGGGGATGGTATGGCTACACCTTC.

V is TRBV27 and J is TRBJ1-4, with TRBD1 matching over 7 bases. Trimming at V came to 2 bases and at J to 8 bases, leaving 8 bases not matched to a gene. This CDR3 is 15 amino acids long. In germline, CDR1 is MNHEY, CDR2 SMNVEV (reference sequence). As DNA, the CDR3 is TGTGCCAGCAGTTTAAACCACAGGGGATGGGAAAAACTGTTTTTT. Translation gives CASSLNHRGWEKLFF.

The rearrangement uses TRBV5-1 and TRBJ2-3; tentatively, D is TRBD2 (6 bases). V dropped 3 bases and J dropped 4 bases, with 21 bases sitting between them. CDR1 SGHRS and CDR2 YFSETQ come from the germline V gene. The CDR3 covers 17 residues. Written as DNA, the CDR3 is TGCGCCAGCAGCTCGCTGGACTATGGGAGCGGCTCAGATACGCAGTATTTT. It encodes CASSSLDYGSGSDTQYF.